The 7 T cell receptor beta chains given below trace back to one sample, sequenced in a study of regulatory T cells in long-lasting Graves disease listed by TCRdb under 2021. Library prep was done by multiplex PCR. The run used an Illumina HiSeq 4000. CDR3 regions were amplified by Arm-PCR with iRepertoire HTBI primers to construct TCR beta libraries. TCRdb trimmed the raw reads at Q25, called clones with MiXCR and kept productive beta chains. Entries are consolidated by CDR3 protein sequence, retaining the most common genes and DNA. Across this sample there are hundreds of thousands of distinct CDR3 sequences, with about 20% seen only once. The top ten clones comprise less than 40% of the sample. The time point label, as the study defines it: newly diagnosed GD, antithyroid drugs for less than 3 months. RNA was extracted from PBMCs in TRIzol for both TCR sequencing and RNA sequencing. The starting material was peripheral blood mononuclear cells (PBMCs), obtained at new diagnosis, from a patient treated with antithyroid drugs. The receptor source for this set is a female donor with Graves disease.

This clonotype appeared a few times. The CDR3 ends on some other residue instead of the conserved phenylalanine or tryptophan, so this is likely a read error. The chain combines TRBV6-1 with TRBJ2-1, with 9 bases matching TRBD2. Trimming took 2 bases from V and 0 from J; bases not matched to a gene: 5. Germline V gives CDR1 MNHNS, CDR2 SASEGT. The CDR3 spans 17 residues. CDR3 sequence (DNA): TGTGCCAGCAGTGAACGGTATAGCGGGAGCTCCTACAATGAGCAGTTCTCC. It is translated as CASSERYSGSSYNEQFS.

This clonotype has a handful of counts. The rearrangement joins TRBV6-1 to TRBJ2-3; D gene uncertain. The CDR3 runs to 11 residues. The V gene lost 8 bases and the J gene lost 4 bases, with 7 bases spanning the gap. Germline V gene data show CDR1 as MNHNS and CDR2 as SASEGT. The CDR3 region has the DNA TGTGCCAGCGCCGTTTCAGATACGCAGTATTTT. The encoded protein is CASAVSDTQYF.

The genes are TRBV19 and TRBJ2-7, with 13 bases matching TRBD2. The V gene end was trimmed by 3 bases and the J gene end by 0 bases; junction bases not matched to a gene: 11. The length of the CDR3 is 19 residues. The germline V gene encodes CDR1 LNHDA and CDR2 SQIVND (reference sequence). DNA for the CDR3: TGTGCCAGTAGTATTTTTAGGGGACTAGCGGGAATGTACTCCTACGAGCAGTACTTC. Its translation is CASSIFRGLAGMYSYEQYF. The whole variable domain, remainder taken from reference TRBV19 and TRBJ2-7, is DGGITQSPKYLFRKEGQNVTLSCEQNLNHDAMYWYRQDPGQGLRLIYYSQIVNDFQKGDIAEGYSVSREKKESFPLTVTSAQKNPTAFYLCASSIFRGLAGMYSYEQYFGPGTRLTVT.

This chain joins TRBV7-9 and TRBJ2-7; no clear D. Germline loops: CDR1 SEHNR, CDR2 FQNEAQ (reference sequence). The V and J ends lost 5 bases and 0 bases respectively, with 14 bases between them. The CDR3 has 15 amino acids. CDR3 sequence (DNA): TGTGCCAGCAGCCTGCCTGGCGGCGCCTCCTACGAGCAGTACTTC. This codes for CASSLPGGASYEQYF.

The rearrangement joins TRBV4-1 to TRBJ2-1; D is unclear. Trimming stripped 0 bases from V and 10 bases from J, with 10 bases between. CDR3 size: 13 residues. Germline CDR1 reads MGHRA; CDR2 reads YSYEKL. In DNA, the CDR3 is TGCGCCAGCAGCCAAGATTTCCAGGCCGAGCAGTTCTTC. Translation: CASSQDFQAEQFF.

This clonotype was counted ten times or more. The genes are TRBV29-1 and TRBJ2-7; possibly TRBD1 for D (6 bases). The CDR3 runs 11 residues. V gave up 6 bases and J gave up 5 bases, with 11 bases separating them. In germline, CDR1 is SQVTM, CDR2 ANQGSEA. The CDR3 sequence is CSVEDRHEQYF. The CDR3 DNA is TGCAGCGTGGAGGACAGACACGAGCAGTACTTC.

This clonotype occurred many times. In nucleotides, the CDR3 is TGTGCCAGCAGTACTCGACAGGAAGGCTACACCTTC. Translating it yields CASSTRQEGYTF. The V call is TRBV28, the J call TRBJ1-2; D might be TRBD1 (6 bases). Germline CDR1 is MDHEN and CDR2 is SYDVKM. This CDR3 has 12 amino acids. The V gene lost 5 bases and the J gene lost 8 bases, with 12 bases spanning the gap.